The rows below give T cell receptor beta chains drawn from one sample of a study of blood T cell repertoires in COVID-19. The assay was immunoSEQ multiplex PCR, and TCRdb's table has in-frame clones only and misses some. The sample holds around 50,000 clones; over 80% are singletons and the top ten take under 25%. Sequenced sample: peripheral blood. The receptors here all came from a woman aged 55 to 70 with acute or convalescent COVID-19. Each CDR3 is given with its conserved first and last residue. D genes are given only for firm matches. Size is stated for part of the rows, as once, few or many counts, or as a class when the clone is expanded.

d_call: TRBD1; j_call: TRBJ1-2; clone_size: NA; v_call: TRBV27; cdr3_nt: TGTGCCAGCAGACAGCTCGCTAAATCACAGGGGGCTTTAGCTAACTATGGCTACACCTTC; cdr3_aa: CASRQLAKSQGALANYGYTF
d_call: NA; j_call: TRBJ1-1; clone_size: few; v_call: TRBV3-1/TRBV3-2; cdr3_nt: TGTGCCAGCAGCCAAGAAAGGCTGGGAGGGGGTACTGAAGCTTTCTTT; cdr3_aa: CASSQERLGGGTEAFF
d_call: NA; j_call: TRBJ1-1; clone_size: NA; v_call: TRBV5-6; cdr3_nt: TGTGCCAGCAGCTTGGCTGGCAGGAACACTGCAGCTTTCTTT; cdr3_aa: CASSLAGRNTAAFF
d_call: NA; j_call: TRBJ1-5; clone_size: NA; v_call: TRBV7-2; cdr3_nt: TGTGCCAGCAGCACTATCAGGGGCCATCAGCCCCAGCATTTT; cdr3_aa: CASSTIRGHQPQHF
d_call: NA; j_call: TRBJ1-1; clone_size: NA; v_call: TRBV3-1/TRBV3-2; cdr3_nt: TGTGCCAGCAGCCAATCGGAGAGGGGGACTTTCTTT; cdr3_aa: CASSQSERGTFF
d_call: TRBD1; j_call: TRBJ2-5; clone_size: few; v_call: TRBV7-8; cdr3_nt: TGTGCCAGCAGCTTGTACCGAAACCAACCACAGGGGGCCCTAGAGACCCAGTACTTC; cdr3_aa: CASSLYRNQPQGALETQYF
d_call: TRBD2; j_call: TRBJ2-1; clone_size: once; v_call: TRBV14; cdr3_nt: TGTGCCAGCAGCCAGCCAACTAGCGGGGGGGGAAACAATGAGCAGTTCTTC; cdr3_aa: CASSQPTSGGGNNEQFF
d_call: TRBD2; j_call: TRBJ2-3; clone_size: NA; v_call: TRBV7-2; cdr3_nt: TGTGCCAGCAGCTCTTATAGCGGGGGGCGCACAGATACGCAGTATTTT; cdr3_aa: CASSSYSGGRTDTQYF
d_call: TRBD1; j_call: TRBJ2-1; clone_size: NA; v_call: TRBV7-9; cdr3_nt: TGTGCCAGCAGCCCAGAGGGGACAGGGTCTTGGAATGAGCAGTTCTTC; cdr3_aa: CASSPEGTGSWNEQFF
d_call: NA; j_call: TRBJ2-7; clone_size: NA; v_call: TRBV9; cdr3_nt: TGTGCCAGCAGTGAAGGGGGAGAAAGCTCCTACGAGCAGTACTTC; cdr3_aa: CASSEGGESSYEQYF
d_call: NA; j_call: TRBJ1-5; clone_size: NA; v_call: TRBV15; cdr3_nt: TGTGCCACCAGCACGGATAAGACAGGAGGATTCAATCAGCCCCAGCATTTT; cdr3_aa: CATSTDKTGGFNQPQHF
d_call: TRBD1; j_call: TRBJ1-1; clone_size: NA; v_call: TRBV6-5; cdr3_nt: TGTGCCAGCAAATACGACAGGGGGGGGACTGAAGCTTTCTTT; cdr3_aa: CASKYDRGGTEAFF
d_call: NA; j_call: TRBJ1-5; clone_size: NA; v_call: TRBV6-5; cdr3_nt: TGTGCCACTTTCCCGTCAGATAGCAATCAGCCCCAGCATTTT; cdr3_aa: CATFPSDSNQPQHF
d_call: NA; j_call: TRBJ1-1; clone_size: NA; v_call: TRBV7-6; cdr3_nt: TGTGCCAGCAGCTTAGACTCGATTCCTGAAGCTTTCTTT; cdr3_aa: CASSLDSIPEAFF
d_call: NA; j_call: TRBJ1-2; clone_size: NA; v_call: TRBV29-1; cdr3_nt: TGCAGCGTTCTGGGGCTCGGCTACACCTTC; cdr3_aa: CSVLGLGYTF
d_call: TRBD2; j_call: TRBJ2-1; clone_size: few; v_call: TRBV6-5; cdr3_nt: TGTGCCAGCAGGCTAAGGGGGACTAGTGATGAGCAGTTCTTC; cdr3_aa: CASRLRGTSDEQFF
d_call: TRBD1; j_call: TRBJ1-2; clone_size: NA; v_call: TRBV6-2/TRBV6-3; cdr3_nt: TGTGCCAGCAGTTACTCTGACAGGGACGGCTACACCTTC; cdr3_aa: CASSYSDRDGYTF
d_call: NA; j_call: TRBJ1-6; clone_size: NA; v_call: TRBV5-4; cdr3_nt: TGTGCCAGCAGCTACGCGGGAGGGCGCTATAATTCACCCCTCCACTTT; cdr3_aa: CASSYAGGRYNSPLHF
d_call: NA; j_call: TRBJ1-1; clone_size: few; v_call: TRBV5-1; cdr3_nt: TGCGCCAGCAGCTTGGCCGGGGGAGGACGGGGAACTGAAGCTTTCTTT; cdr3_aa: CASSLAGGGRGTEAFF
d_call: TRBD1; j_call: TRBJ1-1; clone_size: NA; v_call: TRBV10-3; cdr3_nt: TGTGCCATCGGGGGGACAGGGAACACTGAAGCTTTCTTT; cdr3_aa: CAIGGTGNTEAFF
d_call: NA; j_call: TRBJ1-4; clone_size: NA; v_call: TRBV6-1; cdr3_nt: TGTGCCAGCAGCGCAGGTAGAGCTAATGAAAAACTGTTTTTT; cdr3_aa: CASSAGRANEKLFF
d_call: NA; j_call: TRBJ2-6; clone_size: NA; v_call: TRBV10-3; cdr3_nt: TGTGCCGTCCAGGGCGATTTTGGGGCCAACGTCCTGACTTTC; cdr3_aa: CAVQGDFGANVLTF
d_call: TRBD1; j_call: TRBJ1-2; clone_size: NA; v_call: TRBV11-2; cdr3_nt: TGTGCCAGCAGCCCACCGGGACAGAGGAACTATGGCTACACCTTC; cdr3_aa: CASSPPGQRNYGYTF
d_call: TRBD1; j_call: TRBJ1-2; clone_size: NA; v_call: TRBV5-4; cdr3_nt: TGTGCCAGCAGCTTGGAATGGACAGGGGGGACCTATGGCTACACCTTC; cdr3_aa: CASSLEWTGGTYGYTF
d_call: TRBD2; j_call: TRBJ2-1; clone_size: NA; v_call: TRBV6-5; cdr3_nt: TGTGCCAGCGGGACTAGCGGGATCAATGAGCAGTTCTTC; cdr3_aa: CASGTSGINEQFF
d_call: NA; j_call: TRBJ1-3; clone_size: NA; v_call: TRBV7-8; cdr3_nt: TGTGCCAGCAGCTTATATCGGGGAAACACCATATATTTT; cdr3_aa: CASSLYRGNTIYF
d_call: NA; j_call: TRBJ2-1; clone_size: NA; v_call: TRBV7-2; cdr3_nt: TGTGCCAGCAGCTTAGAGTTTGGGCGGGATGAGCAGTTCTTC; cdr3_aa: CASSLEFGRDEQFF
d_call: NA; j_call: TRBJ1-2; clone_size: NA; v_call: TRBV29-1; cdr3_nt: TGCAGCGTTGGTGTATCAGGCTATGGCTACACCTTC; cdr3_aa: CSVGVSGYGYTF
d_call: TRBD1; j_call: TRBJ2-2; clone_size: NA; v_call: TRBV9; cdr3_nt: TGTGCCAGCAGCGTAGACAGGGGGAACACCGGGGAGCTGTTTTTT; cdr3_aa: CASSVDRGNTGELFF
d_call: NA; j_call: TRBJ1-6; clone_size: NA; v_call: TRBV27; cdr3_nt: TGTGCCAGCAGTTTATCCACAGGGTTAAATTCACCCCTCCACTTT; cdr3_aa: CASSLSTGLNSPLHF
d_call: NA; j_call: TRBJ1-2; clone_size: NA; v_call: TRBV6-6; cdr3_nt: TGTGCCAGCAGCACAGGGCTAGCTAACTATGGCTACACCTTC; cdr3_aa: CASSTGLANYGYTF
d_call: NA; j_call: TRBJ1-2; clone_size: NA; v_call: TRBV5-6; cdr3_nt: TGTGCCAGCAGCCACAAGGAGTATTCAGGCTACACCTTC; cdr3_aa: CASSHKEYSGYTF
d_call: TRBD1; j_call: TRBJ1-1; clone_size: NA; v_call: TRBV5-6; cdr3_nt: TGTGCCAGCAGCTTTTTGGGACAGCATACTGAAGCTTTCTTT; cdr3_aa: CASSFLGQHTEAFF
d_call: NA; j_call: TRBJ1-1; clone_size: NA; v_call: TRBV2; cdr3_nt: TGTGCCAGCAGTGACAGGGTAGCCGCTGAAGCTTTCTTT; cdr3_aa: CASSDRVAAEAFF
d_call: TRBD1; j_call: TRBJ1-5; clone_size: NA; v_call: TRBV2; cdr3_nt: TGTGCCAGCAGGGAGGGGGACAGACATCAGCCCCAGCATTTT; cdr3_aa: CASREGDRHQPQHF